Listed below are T cell receptor beta chains from one sample, sequenced in a study of T cell repertoires in cytomegalovirus infection. The antigens these receptors bind are not known. TCRdb itself ran the reads through MiXCR, one entry per CDR3 protein. The sample contains hundreds of thousands of distinct CDR3 sequences, approximately 32% of which appear only once. The sequences come from cultured CD8+ T cells from PBMCs, collected from culture after CMV antigen stimulation. The receptors were gathered from a human donor in good health (CMV status not recorded). Some clones in this sample may be carry-over from other donors' samples. Each CDR3 is given with its conserved first and last residue. The order of the fields is J gene, D gene, clone size, V gene, CDR3 DNA, CDR3 protein. A D gene is named only where the DNA matches it firmly. Only some rows state a clone size, as once, few, many or a class for expanded clones.

TRBJ2-2	.	many	TRBV7-8	TGTGCCAGCAGCCCCCCCGGCAGGGCAGAGACCGGGGAGCTGTTTTTT	CASSPPGRAETGELFF
TRBJ1-2	.	.	TRBV12-3/TRBV12-4	TGTGCCAGCAGTTTCGGATCAGACTGGCTCTATGGCTACACCTTC	CASSFGSDWLYGYTF
TRBJ2-5	.	.	TRBV12-3/TRBV12-4	TGTGCCAGCAGTCCACTGGGGGGGGCAGAGACCCAGTACTTC	CASSPLGGAETQYF
TRBJ2-5	.	many	TRBV7-8	TGTGCCAGCAGCAGGTGGGACGGAGAGACCCAGTACTTC	CASSRWDGETQYF
TRBJ2-2	TRBD2	many	TRBV7-6	TGTGCCAGCAGCTACCCTAGCGGGGGGGCAATAGGAAGGATCGGGGAGCTGTTTTTT	CASSYPSGGAIGRIGELFF
TRBJ2-5	.	.	TRBV6-6	TGTGCCAGCATCGACAGGGAGACCCAGTACTTC	CASIDRETQYF
TRBJ1-1	.	few	TRBV7-6	TGTGCCAGCAGCTTAGCCGGGCAGGGGAGGTCGGCGAACACTGAAGCTTTCTTT	CASSLAGQGRSANTEAFF
TRBJ1-6	.	few	TRBV5-4	TGTGCCAGCAGCGTAACTACAGGGAGGTCACCCCTCCACTTT	CASSVTTGRSPLHF
TRBJ2-2	TRBD1	few	TRBV6-5	TGTGCCAGCAGTTTCATGATGGGACAGCCTTGGGAGCTGTTTTTT	CASSFMMGQPWELFF
TRBJ2-5	TRBD1	many	TRBV7-8	TGTGCCAGCAGCGAAGGGCAGGGGGAAATGAGGGAGACCCAGTACTTC	CASSEGQGEMRETQYF
TRBJ2-1	TRBD1	few	TRBV15	TGTGCCACCAGCAGAGATGGCGCCGACAGGGAAGGTCAGTTCTTC	CATSRDGADREGQFF
TRBJ1-1	.	many	TRBV12-3/TRBV12-4	TGTGCCAGCAGTTTTCCGGGCACTGAAGCTTTCTTT	CASSFPGTEAFF
TRBJ2-7	.	.	TRBV20-1	TGCAGTGCTCCGTCCGCCGGGTTCCCCTACGAGCAGTACTTC	CSAPSAGFPYEQYF
TRBJ2-7	TRBD1	.	TRBV11-1	TGTGCCAGCAGCCCACAGGGGGTAACGTCCTACGAGCAGTACTTC	CASSPQGVTSYEQYF
TRBJ2-2	.	few	TRBV14	TGTGCCACCCGGTTGGGAGAACGGACCGGGGAGCTGTTTTTT	CATRLGERTGELFF
TRBJ1-4	.	few	TRBV2	TGTGCCAGCAGGGTTGGGTTCCTGGAGAAAAAACTGTTTTTT	CASRVGFLEKKLFF
TRBJ1-1	.	.	TRBV27	TGTGCCAGCAGTCGGCAGACGGGTAACACTGAAGCTTTCTTT	CASSRQTGNTEAFF
TRBJ2-2	.	once	TRBV29-1	TGCAGCGTCATAGGACAGAACACCGGGGAGCTGTTTTTT	CSVIGQNTGELFF
TRBJ2-1	TRBD2	few	TRBV27	TGTGCCAGCAGTTCGGGAGCGGGGGGGCTGGACAATGAGCAGTTCTTC	CASSSGAGGLDNEQFF
TRBJ1-2	TRBD1	.	TRBV24-1	TGTGCCACCTCCGAGGAGGGGGCCAGCAGCGGCTACACCTTC	CATSEEGASSGYTF
TRBJ2-7	.	.	TRBV7-9	TGTGCCAGCAGCCCTTGGACGGACGAGCAGTACTTC	CASSPWTDEQYF
TRBJ2-6	.	.	TRBV6-5	TGTGCCAGCAGTTACTCCGCGGATAGTCTTACGACTGGGGCCAACGTCCTGACTTTC	CASSYSADSLTTGANVLTF
TRBJ1-5	TRBD1	many	TRBV27	TGTGCCAGCAGTCCGGGACAGGGTGGTCAGCCCCAGCATTTT	CASSPGQGGQPQHF
TRBJ2-1	TRBD1	few	TRBV6-5	TGTGCCAGCAGACAAGACAGGGACTCCTACAATGAGCAGTTCTTC	CASRQDRDSYNEQFF
TRBJ1-5	TRBD1	few	TRBV12-3/TRBV12-4	TGTGCCATCGGGACAGGGGGCAATCAGCCCCAGCATTTT	CAIGTGGNQPQHF
TRBJ2-5	TRBD2	.	TRBV12-3/TRBV12-4	TGTGCCAGCAGTTTAGACCCCGGGCTAGCGGATCGGGAGACCCAGTACTTC	CASSLDPGLADRETQYF
TRBJ2-4	TRBD2	.	TRBV28	TGTGCCAGCAGTTTCCCGACGGGGGGGGCGAAAAACATTCAGTACTTC	CASSFPTGGAKNIQYF
TRBJ2-1	TRBD2	many	TRBV7-6	TGTGCCAGCAGCTTGACTAGCGGGGGAATCTACAATGAGCAGTTCTTC	CASSLTSGGIYNEQFF
TRBJ2-5	TRBD2	once	TRBV19	TGTGCCAGTACCCCTAGCGGGGGGTTCCAAGAGACCCAGTACTTC	CASTPSGGFQETQYF
TRBJ2-3	.	few	TRBV6-1	TGTGCCAGCAGTGGAAGGCCACGGGGCACAGATACGCAGTATTTT	CASSGRPRGTDTQYF
TRBJ1-2	.	.	TRBV20-1	TGCAGTGCTAGAGGCCCTGGCGCAGGGGAATATGGCTACACCTTC	CSARGPGAGEYGYTF
TRBJ1-3	TRBD1	few	TRBV18	TGTGCCAGCTCACCGCAGGGGGCGGACACCATATATTTT	CASSPQGADTIYF
TRBJ2-3	.	many	TRBV10-3	TGTGCCATCAGTGATAGAGGGACAGATACGCAGTATTTT	CAISDRGTDTQYF
TRBJ2-7	.	.	TRBV7-9	TGTGCCAGCAGCCGCTCGACACGACCCTACGAGCAGTACTTC	CASSRSTRPYEQYF
TRBJ2-3	TRBD2	few	TRBV4-1	TGCGCCAGCAGCCATAGTCGGGGGGGCCGCCCAGATACGCAGTATTTT	CASSHSRGGRPDTQYF
TRBJ1-2	.	.	TRBV19	TGTGCCAGTAGTATAGAGGGCAGCATTGTTAACTATGGCTACACCTTC	CASSIEGSIVNYGYTF
TRBJ2-3	TRBD2	.	TRBV20-1	TGCAGTGCTAGAAGGGCTAGCGGGTCTAGCACAGATACGCAGTATTTT	CSARRASGSSTDTQYF
TRBJ1-2	.	many	TRBV12-3/TRBV12-4	TGTGCCAGCAGTTTTTCGGGGCACTATGGCTACACCTTC	CASSFSGHYGYTF
TRBJ2-3	.	.	TRBV4-1	TGCGCCAGCAGCCAAGGATCGGTCGTAACGTCGGCAGATACGCAGTATTTT	CASSQGSVVTSADTQYF
TRBJ2-3	TRBD1	.	TRBV12-3/TRBV12-4	TGTGCCAGCAGTTTTACAGGGGCAGATACGCAGTATTTT	CASSFTGADTQYF
TRBJ2-5	.	many	TRBV13	TGTGCCAGCAGCTTAGGGATTCAAGAGACCCAGTACTTC	CASSLGIQETQYF
TRBJ2-3	.	few	TRBV12-3/TRBV12-4	TGTGCCAGCACCCCCGGGACGTTTAGCACAGATACGCAGTATTTT	CASTPGTFSTDTQYF
TRBJ2-1	.	few	TRBV7-6	TGTGCCAGCAGCCGGAACACAGCGCACAATGAGCAGTTCTTC	CASSRNTAHNEQFF
TRBJ2-7	.	few	TRBV7-9	TGTGCCAGCAGAGAGGATACAAACCCAGATCGGTACTTC	CASREDTNPDRYF
TRBJ2-7	TRBD2	.	TRBV5-1	TGCGCCAGCAGCGGGGAGGGCATCTACGAGCAGTACTTC	CASSGEGIYEQYF
TRBJ2-1	.	.	TRBV7-4	TGTGCCAGCAGCCCCCCGGACTACCCGACTGACGATGAGCAGTTCTTC	CASSPPDYPTDDEQFF
TRBJ2-1	.	.	TRBV19	TGTGCCAGTAGCCCAGGTCCGGGGGCCCGCTCCTACAATGAGCAGTTCTTC	CASSPGPGARSYNEQFF
TRBJ1-1	TRBD1	few	TRBV19	TGTGCCACCTGGACAGGGTTCACTGAAGCTTTCTTT	CATWTGFTEAFF
TRBJ2-5	.	.	TRBV7-6	TGTGCCAGCAGCCCTGGGGGCCAGCGGGAGACCCAGTACTTC	CASSPGGQRETQYF
TRBJ1-4	.	.	TRBV28	TGTGCCAGCAGTTTCTATTCAACTAATGAAAAACTGTTTTTT	CASSFYSTNEKLFF
TRBJ2-1	.	.	TRBV4-1	TGCGCCAGCAGCCAAGATTGGGCGGGGGCGGAATACAATGAGCAGTTCTTC	CASSQDWAGAEYNEQFF
TRBJ1-2	.	many	TRBV7-9	TGTGCCAGCTCAGGTTTGAACTATGGCTACACCTTC	CASSGLNYGYTF
TRBJ1-1	.	.	TRBV6-1	TGTGCCAGCAGTAGAGGGGAAATCACTGAAGCTTTCTTT	CASSRGEITEAFF
TRBJ1-4	.	.	TRBV7-9	TGTGCCAGCAGCCCCTATGTGGGTGCTAATGAAAAACTGTTTTTT	CASSPYVGANEKLFF
TRBJ2-6	.	.	TRBV18	TGTGCCAGCTCACCACCGGTAGGGGTAGGGGCCAACGTCCTGACTTTC	CASSPPVGVGANVLTF
TRBJ2-1	.	once	TRBV7-9	TGTGCCAGCAGCGCCGGCAAGGATCCATCCTACAATGAGCAGTTCTTC	CASSAGKDPSYNEQFF
TRBJ2-3	TRBD2	.	TRBV2	TGTGCCAGCAGTGAAGCGCGGGGGGGCAGGACAGATATGCAGTATTTT	CASSEARGGRTDMQYF